These T cell receptor beta chains were read from a single sample in a study of T cells after yellow fever vaccination. TCRdb analysed the 5' RACE reads with MiXCR anew, one entry per CDR3 protein. The sample contains a few hundred thousand distinct CDR3 sequences, about 8.3% of which appear only once. The sequencing here drew on PBMCs, taken roughly 46 days after the first yellow fever vaccination. Receptor source: a man aged 18 to 35 who received the YFV17D yellow fever vaccine. Both conserved end residues are part of each CDR3. D genes are given only for firm matches. Expanded clones are given a class, and other clones once, few, many or no size at all.

TRBJ2-6 | TRBV5-4 | few | . | TGTGCCAGCAGCCCGGCGGTGGGGGCCAACGTCCTGACTTTC | CASSPAVGANVLTF
TRBJ1-2 | TRBV18 | . | . | TGTGCCAGCTCACCACCGGCTACTAACTATGGCTACACCTTC | CASSPPATNYGYTF
TRBJ2-7 | TRBV2 | once | . | TGTGCCAGCAGTGAGGCCTACGAGCAGTACTTC | CASSEAYEQYF
TRBJ2-5 | TRBV5-1 | few | . | TGCGCCAGCAGCTTTCGGGACTTTCAGACCCAGTACTTC | CASSFRDFQTQYF
TRBJ2-1 | TRBV19 | . | . | TGTGTCAGTAGTATACTCGGGATTACCTACAATGAGCAGTTCTTC | CVSSILGITYNEQFF
TRBJ1-2 | TRBV5-6 | . | . | TGTGCCAGCAGCTTGGGGTGGGATGGCTACACCTTC | CASSLGWDGYTF
TRBJ2-1 | TRBV18 | . | TRBD1 | TGTGCCAGCTCTCCCTTGGGACAGTCCCTTTACAATGAGCAGTTCTTC | CASSPLGQSLYNEQFF
TRBJ1-5 | TRBV3-1 | . | . | TGTGCCAGCGCGGAAAGGACTACAAATCAGCCCCAGCATTTT | CASAERTTNQPQHF
TRBJ2-5 | TRBV11-1 | . | . | TGTGCCAGCAGCTTAACGATCCCCTTGGTCGGCCAAGAGACCCAGTACTTC | CASSLTIPLVGQETQYF
TRBJ2-5 | TRBV7-2 | . | . | TGTGCCAGCAGCTTAGCGCTTCGGACGGAAGAGACCCAGTACTTC | CASSLALRTEETQYF
TRBJ1-2 | TRBV6-5 | . | . | TGTGCCAGCAGGGATAAGCTCGGAGGCTACACCTTC | CASRDKLGGYTF
TRBJ1-2 | TRBV27 | many | TRBD1 | TGTGCCAGCAGTTTATCGCAGGGGGCGCCGTATGGCTACACCTTC | CASSLSQGAPYGYTF
TRBJ2-5 | TRBV7-9 | many | . | TGTGCCAGCAGCTTAGGTCAGGGAGACCAGACCCAGTACTTC | CASSLGQGDQTQYF
TRBJ2-2 | TRBV7-9 | . | . | TGTGCCAGCAGCGCGCCCAGTGGGCTCGGGGAGCTGTTTTTT | CASSAPSGLGELFF
TRBJ1-5 | TRBV12-3/TRBV12-4 | . | TRBD1 | TGTGCCAGCATAAAGGGGGCCAGTCAGCCCCAGCATTTT | CASIKGASQPQHF
TRBJ2-3 | TRBV12-3/TRBV12-4 | few | . | TGTGCCGTTTACACAGATACGCAGTATTTT | CAVYTDTQYF
TRBJ2-3 | TRBV9 | few | . | TGTGCCAGCAGCGACGATCGGAACACAGATACGCAGTATTTT | CASSDDRNTDTQYF